This T cell receptor beta chain was sequenced during a study of T cells in localized non-small cell lung cancer. The table came from immunoSEQ multiplex PCR; TCRdb's copy has only in-frame clones and leaves some out. Of around 2,800 clones in the sample, under 30% were seen once. This clone has a handful of counts. Sequences were derived from lung tumor tissue, sampled before any cancer treatment. This receptor was identified in a female donor older than 55 with stage I lung adenocarcinoma.

The CDR3 DNA follows: TGTGCCAGCAGCTTAACGATAAGGGGCGCGGGCACAGATACGCAGTATTTT. Its protein is CASSLTIRGAGTDTQYF. This chain uses TRBV7-1 with TRBJ2-3, with D maybe TRBD1 (5 bases). TRBV7-1 is an ORF, with its function uncertain. This CDR3 comprises 17 residues. V lost 4 bases to trimming and J lost 1 base, with 18 bases between them.